The clone carrying this T cell receptor beta chain was counted a few times. Its antigen remains unidentified. This sample stems from a study of CD8 T cells in ankylosing spondylitis. Regarding the study as a whole: The clones that were linked to disease were reported to be significantly enriched in matched synovial fluid samples from ankylosing spondylitis patients. Disease-associated clones were CD8+ and fairly uncommon in peripheral blood. Several highly homologous variants formed a TCR beta motif that appeared characteristic of ankylosing spondylitis blood. Some motif variants had been reported before (in reactive arthritis synovial fluid and blood).

CDR1 is SGHVS and CDR2 is FQNEAQ in the germline V gene. There are 14 residues in the CDR3. The ends lost 7 bases at V and 4 bases at J; junction bases unmatched: 7. TCR beta libraries were made by quantitative 5'-RACE with molecular barcodes. MiXCR, run by TCRdb on the 5' RACE reads, gives a single entry per CDR3 protein. The sample carries 750,000 to 850,000 distinct CDR3 sequences, 10% to 15% recorded once. The TCR originated in a male donor with ankylosing spondylitis. The chain is built from TRBV7-8 and TRBJ2-7; 10 nucleotides agree with TRBD2. Sequencing input: blood, either unsorted or a sorted T cell fraction (not recorded which). The DNA for the CDR3 is TGTGCCAGCACCAACCCTAGCGGGAGATACGAGCAGTACTTC. This encodes CASTNPSGRYEQYF.